Presented here are 27 T cell receptor beta chains from one specimen sequenced in a study of memory CD4+ T cells and cytomegalovirus serostatus. Single viable CD3+CD4+CD8-CD45RO+ cells were sorted as the memory CD4+ T cells. Sequencing was performed with immunoSEQ multiplex PCR; in TCRdb, only in-frame clones are kept and a portion is missing. The data contain tens of thousands of clones, about three quarters of them singletons. Specimen: memory CD4+ T cells from blood. The receptors stem from an adult in good health and CMV-seronegative. Some clones in this sample may be carry-over from other donors' samples.

This chain connects TRBV7-2 to TRBJ2-1; D possibly corresponds to TRBD2 (5 bases). The CDR3 is 13 residues long. Trimming removed 5 bases from V and 15 bases from J, with 20 bases in between. The germline V gene encodes CDR1 SGHTA and CDR2 FQGNSA. The CDR3 protein is CASSLGYREMGFF. The CDR3 DNA reads TGTGCCAGCAGCCTGGGGTACCGGGAAATGGGGTTCTTC.

The chain employs TRBV2 and TRBJ1-2; D not certain. Germline V gene sequence: CDR1 SNHLY, CDR2 FYNNEI. The length of the CDR3 is 13 residues. Trimming shortened V by 4 bases and J by 4 bases, and 10 bases separated the two germline ends. DNA of the CDR3: TGTGCCAGCAGTGTCGAACCGGTCTATGGCTACACCTTC. Protein sequence: CASSVEPVYGYTF. Full variable domain (missing parts from reference TRBV2 and TRBJ1-2): EPEVTQTPSHQVTQMGQEVILRCVPISNHLYFYWYRQILGQKVEFLVSFYNNEISEKSEIFDDQFSVERPDGSNFTLKIRSTKLEDSAMYFCASSVEPVYGYTFGSGTRLTVV.

The chain joins TRBV5-4 to TRBJ2-3, with D unclear. CDR3 length: 12 amino acids. Germline V gives CDR1 SGHNT, CDR2 YYREEE (reference sequence). V dropped 1 base and J dropped 3 bases, with 3 bases sitting between them. CDR3 loop: CASSLRTDTQYF. The CDR3 DNA reads as TGTGCCAGCAGCTTGAGAACAGATACGCAGTATTTT.

With respect to this clone: No conserved phenylalanine or tryptophan ends this CDR3, so it is likely a read error. CDR3 loop: CASSPTGDSGNTIYL. The DNA of the CDR3 is TGTGCCAGCAGCCCAACAGGCGACTCTGGAAACACCATATATCTT. The V gene is TRBV7-2, the J gene TRBJ1-3; possibly TRBD1 for D (5 bases). The V end lost 5 bases, the J end lost 0 bases, and 11 bases lay between the germline ends. This CDR3 comprises 15 residues. Germline V gene sequence: CDR1 SGHTA, CDR2 FQGNSA.

This rearrangement joins TRBV4-1 to TRBJ1-5; 9 nucleotides match TRBD1. The germline gives CDR1 MGHRA, CDR2 YSYEKL. Losses at the gene ends were 1 base for V and 8 bases for J; bases not matched to a gene: 3. The CDR3 covers 14 residues. As DNA, the CDR3 is TGCGCCAGCAGCCAAGTGACAGGGGGAAAGCCCCAGCATTTT. Translation gives CASSQVTGGKPQHF.

The chain employs TRBV7-2 and TRBJ2-1, with 13 bases matching TRBD2. Germline-derived CDR1 and CDR2 are SGHTA and FQGNSA. V dropped 2 bases and J dropped 8; count of bases not matched to a gene: 3. CDR3 length equals 15 residues. For the CDR3, the DNA is TGTGCCAGCAGCTTAACTAGCGGGGGGGGCTATGAGCAGTTCTTC. Translation: CASSLTSGGGYEQFF.

V gene TRBV27 combines with J gene TRBJ1-2; no definite D call. Trimming left V 3 bases short and J 4 bases short, with 9 bases between. Germline V gene sequence: CDR1 MNHEY, CDR2 SMNVEV (reference sequence). This CDR3 comprises 13 residues. The CDR3 DNA is TGTGCCAGCAGTTTTTCGTCCGGCTATGGCTACACCTTC. Residues: CASSFSSGYGYTF.

The genes are TRBV18 and TRBJ2-1; D is undetermined. With 2 bases removed from V and 10 bases from J, the gap between germline ends came to 24 bases. CDR3 size: 17 residues. Germline assignment: CDR1 KGHSH and CDR2 LQKENI. CDR3 sequence (DNA): TGTGCCAGCTCACCAACCCTTGCGGACCCAATGATAGGGGAGCAGTTCTTC. Amino acid sequence: CASSPTLADPMIGEQFF.

This clone has only a few counts. The rearrangement links TRBV29-1 to TRBJ2-1; D uncertain. The CDR3 is made up of 12 amino acids. Germline values: CDR1 SQVTM, CDR2 ANQGSEA. The germline V and J ends were trimmed by 6 bases and 10 bases, with 16 bases remaining between them. This CDR3 reads CSVADGREEQFF. Written as DNA, the CDR3 is TGCAGCGTCGCGGACGGACGAGAGGAGCAGTTCTTC.

The chain recombines TRBV10-1 with TRBJ2-7; 7 bases are shared with TRBD1. The V and J ends lost 6 bases and 3 bases, in that order; junction bases with no gene match: 20. This CDR3 spans 18 amino acids. Germline CDR1 and CDR2: WNHNN and SYGVQD (reference sequence). CDR3 coding DNA: TGCGCCAGCAGATACCGGGACAGATGCCGTCTGGTCTACTACGAGCAGTACTTC. Its translation: CASRYRDRCRLVYYEQYF.

Only a few counts were recorded for this clone. The rearrangement uses TRBV20-1 and TRBJ1-2; D unresolved. The germline V gene has CDR1 DFQATT and CDR2 SNEGSKA (reference sequence). Between the trimmed V and J ends, which lost 0 bases and 6 bases, there was a span of 5 bases. The CDR3 runs 11 residues. The CDR3: CSARDWDGYTF. The CDR3 region has the DNA TGCAGTGCTAGAGATTGGGATGGCTACACCTTC.

The chain has TRBV19 and TRBJ2-4; a possible D gene is TRBD2 (6 bases). V was cut by 3 bases and J by 0 bases, with 6 bases left in between. Germline CDR1 LNHDA, CDR2 SQIVND (reference sequence). The CDR3 covers 14 residues. This CDR3 is CASSMGGAKNIQYF. CDR3 coding DNA: TGTGCCAGTAGTATGGGGGGAGCCAAAAACATTCAGTACTTC.

The CDR3 DNA follows: TGTGCCAGCAGCGCGAGGGGGGGGAACGGCTATGGCTACACCTTC. Protein sequence: CASSARGGNGYGYTF. The chain carries TRBV7-2 and TRBJ1-2, with a tentative D call TRBD1 (6 bases). V was shortened by 5 bases and J by 4 bases, with 17 bases between the two germline ends. This CDR3 is 15 amino acids long. Germline V lookup: CDR1 SGHTA, CDR2 FQGNSA.

The chain recombines TRBV7-8 with TRBJ1-2; a possible D gene is TRBD1 (6 bases). V lost 4 bases and J 6 bases, leaving 18 bases between the germline ends. Germline V gene sequence: CDR1 SGHVS, CDR2 FQNEAQ. The CDR3 has 15 residues. The CDR3 protein is CASSSEIKGGDGYTF. CDR3 DNA: TGTGCCAGCAGCTCTGAGATAAAGGGGGGCGATGGCTACACCTTC.

The J gene is TRBJ2-2, the V gene TRBV5-4; D perhaps matches TRBD2 (6 bases). Germline V gene sequence: CDR1 SGHNT, CDR2 YYREEE (reference sequence). Trimming stripped 5 bases from V and 5 bases from J, with 19 bases between. The CDR3 loop spans 16 amino acids. CDR3 sequence: CASSLGGTQRTGELFF. CDR3 bases: TGTGCCAGCAGTCTAGGCGGGACTCAACGGACCGGGGAGCTGTTTTTT. The whole variable domain, filled in from reference TRBV5-4 and TRBJ2-2, reads ETGVTQSPTHLIKTRGQQVTLRCSSQSGHNTVSWYQQALGQGPQFIFQYYREEENGRGNFPPRFSGLQFPNYSSELNVNALELDDSALYLCASSLGGTQRTGELFFGEGSRLTVL.

The gene calls are TRBV7-9 and TRBJ1-2, with 9 bases aligning to TRBD1. J lost 4 bases, V lost 7 bases, and 4 bases had no gene match. Germline-derived CDR1 and CDR2 are SEHNR and FQNEAQ (reference sequence). The CDR3 covers 13 residues. The CDR3 sequence is CASTTGGSYGYTF. CDR3 bases: TGTGCCAGCACCACAGGGGGCTCCTATGGCTACACCTTC.

The chain uses TRBV10-3 and TRBJ1-4; D is uncertain. CDR3 length: 15 residues. V gave up 2 bases and J gave up 1 base, with 8 bases separating them. The germline V gene has CDR1 ENHRY and CDR2 SYGVKD. The CDR3 loop reads CAISEGQQTNEKLFF. The CDR3 DNA reads TGTGCCATCAGTGAGGGCCAACAAACTAATGAAAAACTGTTTTTT.

The V call is TRBV7-3, the J call TRBJ1-1, with D perhaps TRBD1 (5 bases). Trimming cost V 5 bases and J 1 base, with 11 bases left between them. The CDR3 length is 14 residues. Germline V gene lookup returns CDR1 SGHTA and CDR2 FQGTGA. The CDR3 reads CASSPGPRNTEAFF. In DNA, the CDR3 is TGTGCCAGCAGCCCGGGACCCAGGAACACTGAAGCTTTCTTT.

The rearrangement uses TRBV10-3 and TRBJ2-3; no definite D call. Germline values: CDR1 ENHRY, CDR2 SYGVKD. CDR3 length: 13 residues. V was pared by 7 bases and J by 0 bases, with 8 bases between. The CDR3 DNA sequence: TGTGCCATCAAGGGCACTAGCACAGATACGCAGTATTTT. This translates into CAIKGTSTDTQYF.

This clone appeared a single time. This chain connects TRBV27 to TRBJ2-7, with TRBD1 matching 10 bases. CDR3 length equals 15 residues. The junction had 2 bases not matched to a gene; V was cut back by 0 bases and J by 3 bases. The germline V gene encodes CDR1 MNHEY and CDR2 SMNVEV (reference sequence). The CDR3 coding sequence is TGTGCCAGCAGTTTATCTAGGGACAGGGGCTACGAGCAGTACTTC. Translated, it gives CASSLSRDRGYEQYF.

J is TRBJ2-7 and V is TRBV5-1, with D possibly matching TRBD1 (6 bases). Germline V gene lookup returns CDR1 SGHRS and CDR2 YFSETQ. V was pared by 4 bases and J by 5 bases, with 16 bases between. The CDR3 is 14 amino acids. CDR3 in DNA: TGCGCCAGCAGCCTCCAGGGGACAAGGCACGAGCAGTACTTC. As protein: CASSLQGTRHEQYF.

J is TRBJ2-1 and V is TRBV5-4; 8 bases map to TRBD1. The CDR3 contains 17 residues. V gave up 1 base and J gave up 4 bases; unmatched junction bases: 10. Per germline, CDR1 SGHNT and CDR2 YYREEE (reference sequence). The CDR3 nucleotides read TGTGCCAGCAGCTTGAGTTTAGGGCAGGGGGCATACAATGAGCAGTTCTTC. It encodes CASSLSLGQGAYNEQFF.

A few counts support this clone. The chain uses TRBV28 and TRBJ1-2, with D perhaps TRBD1 (5 bases). Trimming took off 5 bases at V and 2 bases at J, with 15 bases between the two ends. Looked up from germline, CDR1 is MDHEN and CDR2 is SYDVKM. The CDR3 has 15 residues. CDR3 in amino acids: CASSPRGRENYGYTF. DNA of the CDR3: TGTGCCAGCAGTCCCCGTGGCAGGGAGAACTATGGCTACACCTTC.

This clone occurred a few times. J is TRBJ1-1 and V is TRBV7-2; D not certain. Between the trimmed V and J ends, which lost 2 bases and 3 bases, there was a span of 16 bases. The CDR3 extends over 16 amino acids. CDR1 and CDR2 (germline): SGHTA, FQGNSA. CDR3 loop: CASSLPTDFLHTEAFF. The CDR3 DNA reads as TGTGCCAGCAGCTTACCAACAGATTTTCTGCACACTGAAGCTTTCTTT.

The chain couples TRBV19 to TRBJ2-3, with 14 bases that match TRBD2. Trimming removed 4 bases from V and 2 bases from J; junction bases left unmatched: 8. The CDR3 is 18 residues long. Germline V CDR1 and CDR2: LNHDA, SQIVND (reference sequence). The CDR3 bases are TGTGCCAGTAGTAGTCGACTAGCGGGGGGGCCGAACACAGATACGCAGTATTTT. Encoded protein: CASSSRLAGGPNTDTQYF.

The chain recombines TRBV28 with TRBJ2-7; D tentatively fits TRBD1 or TRBD2 (5 bases each). Trimming pared 5 bases from V and 3 bases from J, leaving 17 bases between. There are 15 residues in the CDR3. Germline-derived CDR1 and CDR2 are MDHEN and SYDVKM. The CDR3, as DNA: TGTGCCAGCAGTATGGGACCAAAAGGGGTCTACGAGCAGTACTTC. It yields the protein CASSMGPKGVYEQYF. Filled out from reference TRBV28 and TRBJ2-7, the complete variable domain reads DVKVTQSSRYLVKRTGEKVFLECVQDMDHENMFWYRQDPGLGLRLIYFSYDVKMKEKGDIPEGYSVSREKKERFSLILESASTNQTSMYLCASSMGPKGVYEQYFGPGTRLTVT.

The CDR3 DNA follows: TGTGCCAGCAGCTTATTCTCCACAGGGAGGGAGGGCTACACCTTC. It translates to CASSLFSTGREGYTF. The chain combines TRBV7-8 with TRBJ1-2, with D perhaps TRBD1 (6 bases). Germline CDR1 and CDR2: SGHVS and FQNEAQ. Trimming took 2 bases from V and 8 from J, leaving 18 bases between them. The CDR3 is made up of 15 amino acids.